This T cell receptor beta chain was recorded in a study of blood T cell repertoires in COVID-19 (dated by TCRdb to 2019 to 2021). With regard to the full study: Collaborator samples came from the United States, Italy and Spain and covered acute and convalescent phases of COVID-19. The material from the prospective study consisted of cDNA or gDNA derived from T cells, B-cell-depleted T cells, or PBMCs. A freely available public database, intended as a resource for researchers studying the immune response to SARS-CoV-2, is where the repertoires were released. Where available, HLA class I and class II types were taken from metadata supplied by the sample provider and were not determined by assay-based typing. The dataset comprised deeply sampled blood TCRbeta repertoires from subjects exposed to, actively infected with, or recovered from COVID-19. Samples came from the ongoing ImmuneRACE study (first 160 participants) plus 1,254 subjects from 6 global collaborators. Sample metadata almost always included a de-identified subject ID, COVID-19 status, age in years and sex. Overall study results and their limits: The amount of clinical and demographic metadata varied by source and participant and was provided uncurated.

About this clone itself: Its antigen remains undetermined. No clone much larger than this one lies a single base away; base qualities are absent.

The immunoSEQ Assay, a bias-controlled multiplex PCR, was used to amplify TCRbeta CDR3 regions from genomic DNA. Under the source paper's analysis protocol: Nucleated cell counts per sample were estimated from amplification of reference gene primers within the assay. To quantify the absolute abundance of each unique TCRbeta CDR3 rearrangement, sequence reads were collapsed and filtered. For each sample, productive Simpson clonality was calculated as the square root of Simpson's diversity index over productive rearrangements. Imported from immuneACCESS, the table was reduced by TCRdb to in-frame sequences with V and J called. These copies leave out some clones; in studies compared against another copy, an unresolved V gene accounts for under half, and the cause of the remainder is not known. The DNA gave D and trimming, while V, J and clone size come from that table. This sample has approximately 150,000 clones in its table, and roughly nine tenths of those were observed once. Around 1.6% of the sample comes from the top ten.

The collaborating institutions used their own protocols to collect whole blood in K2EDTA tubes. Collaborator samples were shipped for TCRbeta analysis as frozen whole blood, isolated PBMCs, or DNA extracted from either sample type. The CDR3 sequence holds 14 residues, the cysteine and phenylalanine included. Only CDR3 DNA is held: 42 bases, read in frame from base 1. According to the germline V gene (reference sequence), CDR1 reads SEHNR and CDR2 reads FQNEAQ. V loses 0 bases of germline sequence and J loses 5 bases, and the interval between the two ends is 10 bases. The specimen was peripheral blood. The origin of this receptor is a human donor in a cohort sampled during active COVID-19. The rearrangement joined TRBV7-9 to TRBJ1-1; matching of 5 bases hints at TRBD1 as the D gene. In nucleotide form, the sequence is TGTGCCAGCAGCTTAGCCAGGGAAGGGACTGAAGCTTTCTTT. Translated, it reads CASSLAREGTEAFF.